This T cell receptor (beta chain) derives from a study of T cells in Graves' hyperthyroidism and ophthalmopathy. At least ten counts were recorded for this clonotype. RNA transcripts provided the source from which TCR beta CDR3 regions were amplified. Researchers ran a first-round RT-PCR on the TCR CDR3 using the HTBI primer set. One entry per CDR3 protein results from TCRdb running MiXCR on the multiplex PCR reads. Of roughly 290,000 distinct CDR3 sequences in the sample, 15% to 20% were seen once. The CDR3 is 16 residues long. Trimming stripped 5 bases from V and 7 bases from J, with 23 bases between. CDR1 is MNHEY, CDR2 SMNVEV, per germline (reference sequence).

Sequencing used blood. The chain has TRBV27 and TRBJ1-1; D unresolved. This TCR was recovered from a woman aged 55-70 years with Graves' ophthalmopathy. CDR3 residues: CASSPRPQDVRIEAFF. The CDR3 bases are TGTGCCAGCAGTCCCAGACCCCAAGACGTACGAATTGAAGCTTTCTTT.